These 4 T cell receptor beta chains share one sample of origin, sequenced in a study of cytomegalovirus exposure and HLA in healthy donors. TCRdb's table, derived via immunoSEQ multiplex PCR, lists solely in-frame clones and lacks some. The table lists around 150,000 clones, approximately 96% of them singletons. Material for sequencing was PBMCs. These receptors all stem from a woman aged 18-35 years in good health and CMV-seronegative.

This sequence joins TRBV6-6 and TRBJ1-5, with D unresolved. The CDR3 has 16 residues. Deletions cut 5 bases from V and 0 bases from J, with 14 bases between. Germline V lookup: CDR1 MNHNY, CDR2 SVGAGI (reference sequence). The CDR3, as DNA: TGTGCCAGCAGTAGAACGACGGACTATAGCAATCAGCCCCAGCATTTT. Protein product: CASSRTTDYSNQPQHF.

Here the CDR3 reads CAWRTGVGNTEAFF. CDR3 DNA: TGTGCCTGGAGAACGGGTGTGGGGAACACTGAAGCTTTCTTT. The chain joins TRBV30 to TRBJ1-1; D unclear. In germline, CDR1 is GTSNPN, CDR2 SVGIG (reference sequence). The CDR3 covers 14 residues. Between the trimmed V and J ends, which lost 3 bases and 1 base, there was a span of 12 bases.

The V call is TRBV5-8, the J call TRBJ2-7; 9 bases map to TRBD1. CDR3 size: 16 residues. Germline-derived CDR1 and CDR2 are SGHTS and YDEGEE. Germline trimming cut 0 bases from V and 3 bases from J; bases unmatched to any gene: 7. CDR3 nucleotide sequence: TGTGCCAGCAGCTTGGCCCCCCCGGGACAGGGCTACGAGCAGTACTTC. This encodes CASSLAPPGQGYEQYF. Using reference TRBV5-8 and TRBJ2-7 for the parts outside the CDR3, the full variable domain is EAGVTQSPTHLIKTRGQQATLRCSPISGHTSVYWYQQALGLGLQFLLWYDEGEERNRGNFPPRFSGRQFPNYSSELNVNALELEDSALYLCASSLAPPGQGYEQYFGPGTRLTVT.

The rearrangement joins TRBV2 to TRBJ2-3; D uncertain. V lost 4 bases and J lost 0, with 8 bases in between. CDR1 SNHLY and CDR2 FYNNEI come from the germline V gene. The CDR3 covers 14 residues. CDR3 DNA sequence: TGTGCCAGCAGTGTCACTATTAGCACAGATACGCAGTATTTT. Translating it yields CASSVTISTDTQYF.